One sample yielded the 9 T cell receptor beta chains listed below, sequenced in a study of CD8+ T cells in alopecia areata. The authors extracted RNA and reverse transcribed it into cDNA as the sequencing template. TCRdb keeps only in-frame clones here, not all; method: immunoSEQ multiplex PCR. The sample lists tens of thousands of clones, roughly 57% seen once, with about a sixth in the top ten. Sequenced material: CD8+ T cells sorted from blood, taken at week 0. The receptors shown here come from a human donor with alopecia areata.

The rearrangement joins TRBV29-1 to TRBJ2-7, with D tentatively TRBD2 (5 bases). The V gene's germline CDR1 is SQVTM and CDR2 ANQGSEA. The CDR3 contains 13 residues. V was shortened by 4 bases and J by 2 bases, with 12 bases between the two germline ends. The CDR3 region is CSVAGTDAYEQYF. As DNA, the CDR3 is TGCAGCGTTGCGGGAACGGATGCCTACGAGCAGTACTTC.

The chain uses TRBV9 and TRBJ2-3; 10 bases are a match to TRBD1. J gave up 1 base and V 2 bases, and 7 bases lay outside the gene matches. The germline CDR1 and CDR2 sequences are SGDLS and YYNGEE. This CDR3 is 17 amino acids long. Here the CDR3 reads CASSVRGTGARTDTQYF. CDR3 DNA sequence: TGTGCCAGCAGCGTCCGCGGGACAGGGGCGCGCACAGATACGCAGTATTTT. The full variable domain, with the rest looked up from reference TRBV9 and TRBJ2-3, is DSGVTQTPKHLITATGQRVTLRCSPRSGDLSVYWYQQSLDQGLQFLIQYYNGEERAKGNILERFSAQQFPDLHSELNLSSLELGDSALYFCASSVRGTGARTDTQYFGPGTRLTVL.

The V and J genes are TRBV2 and TRBJ2-7, with a tentative D call TRBD1 (5 bases). Trimming left V 4 bases short and J 3 bases short, with 10 bases between. The CDR3 loop spans 13 amino acids. Germline values: CDR1 SNHLY, CDR2 FYNNEI. The CDR3 DNA reads as TGTGCCAGCAGTGCCCGACAGCTCTACGAGCAGTACTTC. The encoded protein is CASSARQLYEQYF.

The V and J genes are TRBV6-6 and TRBJ2-1, with 8 bases that match TRBD1. Germline-derived CDR1 and CDR2 are MNHNY and SVGAGI (reference sequence). This CDR3 has 16 amino acids. J was trimmed by 6 bases and V by 8 bases; bases with no gene match: 15. The CDR3 here is CASASRRDRGVNEQFF. DNA for the CDR3: TGTGCCAGCGCTAGCAGACGAGACAGGGGTGTCAATGAGCAGTTCTTC.

The V call is TRBV27, the J call TRBJ1-2, with a weak D call TRBD1 (5 bases). Germline V gene data show CDR1 as MNHEY and CDR2 as SMNVEV (reference sequence). The V gene lost 2 bases and the J gene lost 2 bases, with 9 bases spanning the gap. The CDR3 contains 14 residues. The CDR3 DNA is TGTGCCAGCAGTTTAGGACGGGGGAACTATGGCTACACCTTC. It codes for CASSLGRGNYGYTF.

This clone was counted only a few times. The chain combines TRBV4-1 with TRBJ2-2; 9 bases are a match to TRBD2. Per the germline V gene, CDR1 is MGHRA and CDR2 is YSYEKL. V shed 0 bases, J shed 0 bases, and the junction held 2 bases outside the gene matches. The CDR3 is 17 residues long. The CDR3 reads CASSQDAGGPNTGELFF. Written as DNA, the CDR3 is TGCGCCAGCAGCCAAGATGCGGGAGGGCCGAACACCGGGGAGCTGTTTTTT.

This clone was observed a handful of times. The rearrangement joins TRBV5-1 to TRBJ1-4; a possible D gene is TRBD1 (5 bases). Germline-derived CDR1 and CDR2 are SGHRS and YFSETQ. CDR3 length equals 15 residues. The germline V and J ends were trimmed by 4 bases and 3 bases, with 13 bases remaining between them. The chain's CDR3 is CASSLRPGSNEKLFF. DNA for the CDR3: TGCGCCAGCAGCCTGAGGCCAGGGTCTAATGAAAAACTGTTTTTT.

This clone appeared a few times. A much larger clone lies one base from this, so it may be a read error. V and J are TRBV5-6 and TRBJ2-7; 10 nucleotides match TRBD1. Per germline, CDR1 SGHDT and CDR2 YYEEEE. V lost 5 bases to trimming and J lost 0 bases; unmatched junction nucleotides: 5. The CDR3 is made up of 15 amino acids. CDR3 coding DNA: TGTGCCAGCAGTCCCGGGACAGGGGACTCCTACGAGCAGTACTTC. This translates into CASSPGTGDSYEQYF. Based on the CDR3 plus reference TRBV5-6 and TRBJ2-7, the full variable domain is DAGVTQSPTHLIKTRGQQVTLRCSPKSGHDTVSWYQQALGQGPQFIFQYYEEEERQRGNFPDRFSGHQFPNYSSELNVNALLLGDSALYLCASSPGTGDSYEQYFGPGTRLTVT.

This clone was seen ten or more times. V usage is TRBV7-9 and J usage is TRBJ2-7; unclear D gene. Germline CDR1 reads SEHNR; CDR2 reads FQNEAQ (reference sequence). The CDR3 sequence is 12 residues long. Trimming took 6 bases from V and 5 from J, leaving 11 bases between them. The CDR3 DNA sequence: TGTGCCAGCAGTACCATTACCGACGAGCAGTACTTC. Its translation: CASSTITDEQYF.